The clone carrying this TCR beta chain came up many times. As to time point: after trial treatment. The treatment: LDRT plus nivolumab, ipilimumab, low-dose cyclophosphamide and aspirin (RACIN trial). Those eligible were patients bearing advanced solid tumors lacking tumor-infiltrating lymphocytes. TRAV- and TRBV-specific primers primed first-strand cDNA, covering alpha and beta chains. Amplification, which lasted roughly 22 PCR cycles, used a constant-region primer and V-primer adapter to amplify TCRs. mRNA, after isolation, was amplified by in vitro transcription. TCRdb recomputed calls from the reads with MiXCR, one row per CDR3 protein. The sample includes fewer than 110,000 distinct CDR3 sequences, around 21% of them seen just once. These data belong to a study of low-dose radiotherapy and immunotherapy resistance in tumors. The wider study: Dosing for Cohort 2 consisted of 1 Gy per fraction every two weeks, reaching a total of 13 Gy over 26 weeks.

Per germline, CDR1 MNHEY and CDR2 SVGAGI. V was trimmed by 4 bases and J by 1 base, leaving 16 bases between them. The CDR3 totals 17 residues. The genes are TRBV6-5 and TRBJ2-2, with D possibly being TRBD1 (5 bases). This sample comprised PBMCs, obtained after low-dose radiotherapy plus immunotherapy. The origin of this receptor is a male donor with prostate cancer. CDR3 coding DNA: TGTGCCAGCAGTTCCCCTGGCGGCAGGGTGAACACCGGGGAGCTGTTTTTT. Translating it yields CASSSPGGRVNTGELFF.